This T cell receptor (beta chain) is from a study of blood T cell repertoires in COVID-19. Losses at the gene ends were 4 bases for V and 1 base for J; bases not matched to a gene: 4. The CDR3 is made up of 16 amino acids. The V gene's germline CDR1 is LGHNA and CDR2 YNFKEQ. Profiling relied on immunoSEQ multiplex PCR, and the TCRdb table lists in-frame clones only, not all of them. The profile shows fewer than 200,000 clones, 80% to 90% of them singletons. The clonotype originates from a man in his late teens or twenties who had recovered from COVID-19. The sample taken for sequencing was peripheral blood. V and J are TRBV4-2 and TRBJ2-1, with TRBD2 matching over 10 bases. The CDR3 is CASSPSGSRSYNEQFF. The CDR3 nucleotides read TGTGCCAGCAGCCCTAGCGGGAGTCGGTCCTACAATGAGCAGTTCTTC.